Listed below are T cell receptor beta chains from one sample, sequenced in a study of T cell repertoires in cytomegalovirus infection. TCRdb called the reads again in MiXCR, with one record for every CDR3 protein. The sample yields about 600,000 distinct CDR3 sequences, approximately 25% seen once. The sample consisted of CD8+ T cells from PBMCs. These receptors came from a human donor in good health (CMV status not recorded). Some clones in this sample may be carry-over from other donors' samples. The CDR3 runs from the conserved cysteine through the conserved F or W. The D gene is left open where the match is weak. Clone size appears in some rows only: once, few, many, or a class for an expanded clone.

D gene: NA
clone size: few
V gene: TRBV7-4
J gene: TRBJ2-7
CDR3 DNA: TGTGCCAGCAGCCCCGGGGTAGCGGTACCCGAGCCGCAGTACTTC
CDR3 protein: CASSPGVAVPEPQYF

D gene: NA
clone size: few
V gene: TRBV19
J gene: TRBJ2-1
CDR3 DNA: TGTGCCAGTAGTCTCCCGACTATGCCCGAGTTGAGCTCCTACAATGAGCAGTTCTTC
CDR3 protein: CASSLPTMPELSSYNEQFF

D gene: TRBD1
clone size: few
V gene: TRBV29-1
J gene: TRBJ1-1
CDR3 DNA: TGCAGCGTTTTACTCCGGACAGGAGCTTTCTTT
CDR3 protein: CSVLLRTGAFF

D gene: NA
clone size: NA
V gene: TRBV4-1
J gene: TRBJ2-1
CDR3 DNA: TGCGCCAGCAGCCAAGTCGTCAGGGGGGACGTTGAGCAGTTCTTC
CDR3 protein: CASSQVVRGDVEQFF

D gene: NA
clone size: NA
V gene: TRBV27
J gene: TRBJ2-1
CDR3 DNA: TGTGCCAGCAGTTTAGGATCCTACAAGGAGCAGTTCTTC
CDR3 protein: CASSLGSYKEQFF

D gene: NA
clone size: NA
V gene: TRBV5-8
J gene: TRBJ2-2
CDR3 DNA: TGTGCCAGCAGCATTTATAAGGCCGGCGGGGAGCTGTTTTTT
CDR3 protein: CASSIYKAGGELFF

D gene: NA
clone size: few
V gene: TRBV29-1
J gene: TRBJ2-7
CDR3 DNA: TGCAGCGTTTCCGACGGGACCTACGAGCAGTACTTC
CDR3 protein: CSVSDGTYEQYF

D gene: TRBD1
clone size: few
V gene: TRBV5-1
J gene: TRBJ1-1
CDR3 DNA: TGCGCCAGCAGCGAAGGGGACAGTCCTTACACTGAAGCTTTCTTT
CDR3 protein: CASSEGDSPYTEAFF

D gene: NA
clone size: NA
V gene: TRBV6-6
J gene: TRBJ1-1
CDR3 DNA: TGTGCCAGCAGTTACCGAATTAACACTGAAGCTTTCTTT
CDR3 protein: CASSYRINTEAFF

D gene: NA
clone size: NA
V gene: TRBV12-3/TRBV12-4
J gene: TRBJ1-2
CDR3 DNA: TGTGCCAGCAGCCCCGGCTCCCCCTCTAGTTATGGCTACACCTTC
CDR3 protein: CASSPGSPSSYGYTF

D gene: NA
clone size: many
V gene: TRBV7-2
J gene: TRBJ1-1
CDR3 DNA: TGTGCCAGCAGCTTAGTCGAGACAGCCTTCACTGAAGCTTTCTTT
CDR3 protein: CASSLVETAFTEAFF

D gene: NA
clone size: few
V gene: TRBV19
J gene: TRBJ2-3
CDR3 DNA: TGTGCCAGTAGTGGTTCGGATACGCAGTATTTT
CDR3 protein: CASSGSDTQYF

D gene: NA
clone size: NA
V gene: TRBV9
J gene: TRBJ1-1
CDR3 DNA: TGTGCCAGCAGCGTGGGTTTGAGGGACGTGAACACTGAAGCTTTCTTT
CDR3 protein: CASSVGLRDVNTEAFF

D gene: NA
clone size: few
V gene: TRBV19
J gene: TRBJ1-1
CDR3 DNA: TGTGCCAGTAAACTCCCAGGGACTGAAGCTTTCTTT
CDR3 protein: CASKLPGTEAFF

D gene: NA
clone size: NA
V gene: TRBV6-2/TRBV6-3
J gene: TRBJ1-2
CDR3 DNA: TGTGCCAGCAGTTACAAGTCGGTCTATGGCTACACCTTC
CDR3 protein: CASSYKSVYGYTF

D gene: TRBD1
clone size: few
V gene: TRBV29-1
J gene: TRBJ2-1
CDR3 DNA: TGCAGCGTCTGGAAGTCAGGGGGCGAGGACAATGAGCAGTTCTTC
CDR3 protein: CSVWKSGGEDNEQFF

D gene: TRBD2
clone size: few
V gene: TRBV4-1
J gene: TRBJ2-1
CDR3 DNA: TGCGCCACGAGGGCGGGGGACAATGAGCAGTTCTTC
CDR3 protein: CATRAGDNEQFF

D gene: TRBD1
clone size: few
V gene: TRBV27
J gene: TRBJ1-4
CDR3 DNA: TGTGCCAGCAGCTCCGGACAGGGCTTATATGAAAAACTGTTTTTT
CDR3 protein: CASSSGQGLYEKLFF

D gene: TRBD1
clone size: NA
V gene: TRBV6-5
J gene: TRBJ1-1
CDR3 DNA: TGTGCCAGCAGTTACTCAGGGACAGGGTTTGAAGCTTTCTTT
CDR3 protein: CASSYSGTGFEAFF

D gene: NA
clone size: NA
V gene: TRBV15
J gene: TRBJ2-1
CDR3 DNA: TGTGCCACCAGCAGCCAAGGGGCTGATGCCTACAATGAGCAGTTCTTC
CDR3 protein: CATSSQGADAYNEQFF

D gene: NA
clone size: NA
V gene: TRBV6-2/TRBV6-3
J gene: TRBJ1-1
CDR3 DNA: TGTGCCAGCAGAGTCGATTGGGACAAAAACACTGAAGCTTTCTTT
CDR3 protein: CASRVDWDKNTEAFF

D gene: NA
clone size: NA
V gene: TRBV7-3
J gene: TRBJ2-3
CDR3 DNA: TGTGCCAGCAGCTTTGGCGAAACTAGCACAGATACGCAGTATTTT
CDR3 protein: CASSFGETSTDTQYF

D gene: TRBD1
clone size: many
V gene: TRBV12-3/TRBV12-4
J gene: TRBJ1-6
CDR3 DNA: TGTGCCAGCAGTAAGGACAGGGTCGATTCACCCCTCCACTTT
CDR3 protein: CASSKDRVDSPLHF

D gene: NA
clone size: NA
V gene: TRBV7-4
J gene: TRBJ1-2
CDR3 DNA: TGTGCCAGCAGCCCCCCCCCCTATGGCTACACCTTC
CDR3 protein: CASSPPPYGYTF

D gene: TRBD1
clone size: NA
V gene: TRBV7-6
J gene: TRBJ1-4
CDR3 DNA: TGTGCCAGCAGCTCGACAGGGTACGGCGAAAAACTGTTTTTT
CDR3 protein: CASSSTGYGEKLFF

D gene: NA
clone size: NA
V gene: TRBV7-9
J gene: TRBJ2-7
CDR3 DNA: TGTGCCAGCAGCTTAGCAGGGGAGAGGGCCTACGAGCAGTACTTC
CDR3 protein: CASSLAGERAYEQYF

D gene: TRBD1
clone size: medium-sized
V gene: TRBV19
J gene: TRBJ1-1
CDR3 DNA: TGTGCCAGTAGTTTAACCAACGACAGGGGTAAATTTGAAGCTTTCTTT
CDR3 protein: CASSLTNDRGKFEAFF

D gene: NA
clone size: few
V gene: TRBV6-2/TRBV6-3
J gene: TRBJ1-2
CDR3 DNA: TGTGCCAGCAGTTCGGCCACCTACGGTGGCTACACCTTC
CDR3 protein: CASSSATYGGYTF

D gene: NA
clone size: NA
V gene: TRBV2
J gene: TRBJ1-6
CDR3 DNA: TGTGCCAGCAACCCCCGACCCCTCCACTTT
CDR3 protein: CASNPRPLHF

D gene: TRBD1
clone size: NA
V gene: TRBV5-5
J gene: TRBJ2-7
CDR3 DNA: TGTGCCAGCAGGGACAGGGTACACGAGCAGTACTTC
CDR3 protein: CASRDRVHEQYF

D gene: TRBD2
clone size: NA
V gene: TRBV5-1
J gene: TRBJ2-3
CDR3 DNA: TGCGCCAGCAGCTTGGTCAGCGGGGGGCACACAGATACGCAGTATTTT
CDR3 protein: CASSLVSGGHTDTQYF

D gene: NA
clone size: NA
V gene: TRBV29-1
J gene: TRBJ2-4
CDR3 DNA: TGCAGCGTCGTTGGACGAATAGCCAAAAACATTCAGTACTTC
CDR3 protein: CSVVGRIAKNIQYF

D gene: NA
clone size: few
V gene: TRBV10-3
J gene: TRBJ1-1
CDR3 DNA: TGTGCCATCAGTGTCATCAGGGAGGTGAACACTGAAGCTTTCTTT
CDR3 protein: CAISVIREVNTEAFF

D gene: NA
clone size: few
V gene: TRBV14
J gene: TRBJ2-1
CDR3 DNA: TGTGCCAGCAGCCAAGGAGAGGGAAATGAGCAGTTCTTC
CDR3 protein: CASSQGEGNEQFF

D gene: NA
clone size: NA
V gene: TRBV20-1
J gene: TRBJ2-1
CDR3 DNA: TGCAGTGTCGATCCTCTGGGACATCAGATCAACAATGAGCAGTTCTTC
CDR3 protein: CSVDPLGHQINNEQFF

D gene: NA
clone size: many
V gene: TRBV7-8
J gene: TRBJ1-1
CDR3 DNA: TGTGCCAGCAGCTTAGGCGTCGAGTTTGAAGCTTTCTTT
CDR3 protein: CASSLGVEFEAFF

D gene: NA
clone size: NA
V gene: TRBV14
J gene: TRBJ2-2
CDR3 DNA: TGTGCCAGCAGCCAACACGGACCAGGGCTGTTTTTT
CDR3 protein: CASSQHGPGLFF

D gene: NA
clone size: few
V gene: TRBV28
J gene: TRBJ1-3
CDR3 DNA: TGTGCCAGCAGTTCCAGACAGAGCGGAAACACCATATATTTT
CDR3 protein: CASSSRQSGNTIYF

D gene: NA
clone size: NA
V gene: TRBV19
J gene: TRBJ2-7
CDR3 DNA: TGTGCCAGCACATCCGGGACGACTGAATACGAGCAGTACTTC
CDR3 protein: CASTSGTTEYEQYF

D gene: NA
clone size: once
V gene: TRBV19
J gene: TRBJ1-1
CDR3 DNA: TGTGCCAGTAGCGGACAGACACCCACTGAAGCTTTCTTT
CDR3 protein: CASSGQTPTEAFF

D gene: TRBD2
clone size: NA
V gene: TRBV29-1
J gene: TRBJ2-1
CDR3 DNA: TGCAGCGTTGAAGATATTGGACTAGAGTTTTCGCAGTTCTTC
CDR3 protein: CSVEDIGLEFSQFF

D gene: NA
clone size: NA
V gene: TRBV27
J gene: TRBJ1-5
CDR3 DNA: TGTGCCAGCAGAGGCGGTAATCATCAGCCCCAGCATTTT
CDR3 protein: CASRGGNHQPQHF

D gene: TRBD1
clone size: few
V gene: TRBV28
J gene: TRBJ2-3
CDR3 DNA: TGTGCCACCGGCACAGGGGGGAGCACAGATACGCAGTATTTT
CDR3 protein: CATGTGGSTDTQYF

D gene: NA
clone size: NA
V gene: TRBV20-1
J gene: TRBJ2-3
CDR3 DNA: TGCAGTGCTAGAGATGACGAAACAGATACGCAGTATTTT
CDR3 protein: CSARDDETDTQYF

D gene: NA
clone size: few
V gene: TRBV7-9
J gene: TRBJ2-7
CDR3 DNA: TGTGCCAGCAGCTCGTCGGTGGGGGGTACCCTCTACTACGAGCAGTACTTC
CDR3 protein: CASSSSVGGTLYYEQYF

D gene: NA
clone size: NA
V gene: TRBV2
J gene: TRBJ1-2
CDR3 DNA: TGTGCCAGCAGTGAAACAGTTGCTAACTATGGCTACACCTTC
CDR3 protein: CASSETVANYGYTF

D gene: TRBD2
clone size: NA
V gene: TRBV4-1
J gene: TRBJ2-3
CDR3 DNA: TGCGCCAGCAGCCAAGATGGGGCGGGGGGGCTTTTTAGCACAGATACGCAGTATTTT
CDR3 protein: CASSQDGAGGLFSTDTQYF

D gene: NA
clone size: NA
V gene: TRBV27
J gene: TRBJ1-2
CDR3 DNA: TGTGCCAGCAGTCTTGGTATGATGAACTATGGCTACACCTTC
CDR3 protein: CASSLGMMNYGYTF

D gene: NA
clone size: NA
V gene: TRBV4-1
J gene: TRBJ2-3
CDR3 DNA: TGCGCCAGCCGGGGACCCGGCACAGATACGCAGTATTTT
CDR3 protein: CASRGPGTDTQYF

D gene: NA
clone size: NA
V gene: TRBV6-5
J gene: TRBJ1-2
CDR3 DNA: TGTGCCAGCAGTTTATTTAGGGACGATGGCTACACCTTC
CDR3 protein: CASSLFRDDGYTF

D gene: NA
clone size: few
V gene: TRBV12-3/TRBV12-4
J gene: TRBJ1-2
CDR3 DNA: TGTGCCAGCAGCCCGACAGTTGACTATGGCTACACCTTC
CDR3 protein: CASSPTVDYGYTF

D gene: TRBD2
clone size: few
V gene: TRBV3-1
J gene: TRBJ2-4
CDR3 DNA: TGTGCCAGCAGCCCTGTCCGGGGGGGAAACATTCAGTACTTC
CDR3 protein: CASSPVRGGNIQYF

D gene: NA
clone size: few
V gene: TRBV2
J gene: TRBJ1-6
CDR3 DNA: TGTGCCAGCAGAGCAGAGGCCGGCGGGACGGATTCACCCCTCCACTTT
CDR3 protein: CASRAEAGGTDSPLHF

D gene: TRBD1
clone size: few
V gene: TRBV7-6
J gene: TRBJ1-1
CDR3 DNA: TGTGCCAGCAGCGTCGAGGGGACAGGAAACACTGAAGCTTTCTTT
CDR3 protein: CASSVEGTGNTEAFF

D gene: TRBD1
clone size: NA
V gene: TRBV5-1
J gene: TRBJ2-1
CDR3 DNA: TGCGCCAGCAGCCAAATGGGACAGGTTAGCTACAATGAGCAGTTCTTC
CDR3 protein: CASSQMGQVSYNEQFF

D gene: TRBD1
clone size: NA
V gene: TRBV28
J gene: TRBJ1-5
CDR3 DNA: TGTGCCAGCAGTTTCGACAGGGAGGGCAATCAGCCCCAGCATTTT
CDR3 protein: CASSFDREGNQPQHF

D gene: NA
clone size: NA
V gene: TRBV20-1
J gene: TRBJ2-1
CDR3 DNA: TGCAGTGCTAGTCATATAACAGGATGGATAGTGGATGAGCAGTTCTTC
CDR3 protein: CSASHITGWIVDEQFF

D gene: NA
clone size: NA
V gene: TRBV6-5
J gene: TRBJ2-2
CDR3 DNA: TGTGCCAGCAGCCGCAGGGAAGAGGACACCGGGGAGCTGTTTTTT
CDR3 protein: CASSRREEDTGELFF